The source of this T cell receptor (beta chain) is a study of blood T cell repertoires in COVID-19. Turning to the study itself: Material from acute and convalescent COVID-19 was sourced from the United States, Italy and Spain. Nucleic acid was either cDNA or gDNA, and it came from T cells, B-cell-depleted T cells, or PBMCs.

CDR1 is SGHDT and CDR2 is YYEEEE in the germline V gene. The CDR3 sequence is 15 residues long. V lost 2 bases and J lost 3; bases outside the gene matches: 5. Original analysis: Quantification of nucleated cells was approximated via reference gene primer amplification. Data came from immunoSEQ multiplex PCR; TCRdb stores just in-frame clones and leaves some out. Clone size and the V and J calls come from that table; the DNA yielded D and trimming. The repertoire holds about 200,000 clones, roughly 88% seen once, with 5% to 7% in the top ten. Participants were aged about 18 to 100 years from about two dozen US areas.

The clonotype originates from a man aged 35 to 55 with acute COVID-19. The rearrangement uses TRBV5-6 and TRBJ2-3; 8 nucleotides line up with TRBD2. The sequenced sample consisted of PBMCs or T cells enriched from blood (not recorded which). The CDR3 bases are TGTGCCAGCAGCTTAGCGGGAGAAAGGACAGATACGCAGTATTTT. The encoded protein is CASSLAGERTDTQYF.